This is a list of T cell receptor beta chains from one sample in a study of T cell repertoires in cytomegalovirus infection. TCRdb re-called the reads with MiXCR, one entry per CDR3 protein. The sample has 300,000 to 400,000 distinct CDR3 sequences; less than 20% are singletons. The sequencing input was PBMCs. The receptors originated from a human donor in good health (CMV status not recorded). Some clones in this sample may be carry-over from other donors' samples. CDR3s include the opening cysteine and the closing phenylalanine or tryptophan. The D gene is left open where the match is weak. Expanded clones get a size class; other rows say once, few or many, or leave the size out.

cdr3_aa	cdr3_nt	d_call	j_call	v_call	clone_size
CASSQDGVSSDTQYF	TGCGCCAGCAGCCAAGATGGCGTTTCGAGCGATACGCAGTATTTT	.	TRBJ2-3	TRBV4-3	.
CASSLETAGGYTF	TGTGCCAGCAGTTTAGAGACGGCGGGTGGCTACACCTTC	.	TRBJ1-2	TRBV12-3/TRBV12-4	few
CAITPGTSGSLGNEQFF	TGTGCCATCACTCCCGGGACTAGCGGGAGTTTAGGTAATGAGCAGTTCTTC	TRBD2	TRBJ2-1	TRBV10-3	.
CASSLARTTRETQYF	TGTGCCAGCAGCTTAGCGAGGACTACCCGAGAGACCCAGTACTTC	.	TRBJ2-5	TRBV7-9	many
CASSLVWDPGRGETQYF	TGTGCCAGCAGCTTAGTATGGGACCCAGGGAGGGGTGAGACCCAGTACTTC	TRBD2	TRBJ2-5	TRBV7-2	many
CASSLGTGQNQPQHF	TGCGCCAGCAGCTTGGGGACAGGGCAGAATCAGCCCCAGCATTTT	TRBD1	TRBJ1-5	TRBV5-1	few
CASSSVRADTQYF	TGTGCCAGCAGCTCGGTTCGAGCAGATACGCAGTATTTT	.	TRBJ2-3	TRBV11-3	few
CASTYGVGEQFF	TGTGCCAGCACCTACGGGGTCGGTGAGCAGTTCTTC	.	TRBJ2-1	TRBV3-1	.
CASSQEVGFNTGELFF	TGCGCCAGCAGCCAAGAAGTGGGTTTTAACACCGGGGAGCTGTTTTTT	.	TRBJ2-2	TRBV4-3	few
CASSLTGTAPSEQYF	TGTGCCAGTAGTCTAACCGGGACAGCCCCCTCCGAGCAGTACTTC	TRBD1	TRBJ2-7	TRBV19	many
CASSPARGPGNTIYF	TGCGCCAGCAGCCCAGCCAGGGGTCCTGGAAACACCATATATTTT	.	TRBJ1-3	TRBV4-1	few
CASSPDGYSNEQFF	TGTGCCAGCAGCCCCGACGGATATAGCAATGAGCAGTTCTTC	.	TRBJ2-1	TRBV7-6	many
CASREILSNEQFF	TGCGCCAGCAGGGAAATTCTTTCCAATGAGCAGTTCTTC	.	TRBJ2-1	TRBV10-2	few
CASSGGRGRAGNYGYTF	TGTGCCAGCAGCGGCGGGAGGGGGCGCGCCGGCAACTATGGCTACACCTTC	TRBD1	TRBJ1-2	TRBV7-2	many
CASSLESGAGNTIYF	TGTGCCAGCAGCTTAGAATCCGGGGCTGGAAACACCATATATTTT	.	TRBJ1-3	TRBV7-2	many
CASSPISAARNEQFF	TGCGCCAGCAGCCCTATCTCGGCGGCGCGCAATGAGCAGTTCTTC	.	TRBJ2-1	TRBV4-3	.
CASSEGPWTGLGYGYTF	TGTGCCAGCAGTGAAGGCCCCTGGACAGGGTTAGGCTATGGCTACACCTTC	TRBD1	TRBJ1-2	TRBV2	.
CASTPSRGWETQYF	TGTGCCAGCACCCCCTCCAGGGGGTGGGAGACCCAGTACTTC	TRBD1	TRBJ2-5	TRBV7-2	many
CASTSLGAVGGNEQFF	TGTGCCAGCACTTCATTAGGGGCAGTTGGTGGAAATGAGCAGTTCTTC	.	TRBJ2-1	TRBV28	.
CSGADRDNTEAFF	TGCAGCGGGGCGGACAGGGATAACACTGAAGCTTTCTTT	TRBD1	TRBJ1-1	TRBV29-1	.
CIPKSRDRDNQPQHF	TGCATCCCGAAATCTCGGGACAGGGATAATCAGCCCCAGCATTTT	TRBD1	TRBJ1-5	TRBV29-1	few
CSARDPRTSQETQYF	TGCAGTGCTAGAGACCCTCGAACTAGCCAAGAGACCCAGTACTTC	.	TRBJ2-5	TRBV20-1	.
CSGLAGGVDTQYF	TGCAGTGGACTAGCGGGAGGAGTAGATACGCAGTATTTT	TRBD2	TRBJ2-3	TRBV20-1	many
CATSSGELTEETQYF	TGTGCCACCAGCAGTGGCGAGCTAACCGAAGAGACCCAGTACTTC	.	TRBJ2-5	TRBV15	.
CASSQEWARHNQPQHF	TGTGCCAGCAGCCAAGAATGGGCGAGACACAATCAGCCCCAGCATTTT	.	TRBJ1-5	TRBV4-2	.
CASRPSGVGNTIYF	TGTGCCAGCAGACCCTCAGGGGTAGGAAACACCATATATTTT	.	TRBJ1-3	TRBV12-3/TRBV12-4	.
CASSFSGYSYEQYF	TGTGCCAGCAGTTTCAGCGGATACTCCTACGAGCAGTACTTC	.	TRBJ2-7	TRBV27	.
CASSYSSLGTEAFF	TGTGCCAGCAGTTACTCGTCGTTAGGCACTGAAGCTTTCTTT	.	TRBJ1-1	TRBV6-5	.
CASSLLETGSTDTQYF	TGTGCCAGCAGCCTCCTGGAGACAGGGTCCACAGATACGCAGTATTTT	TRBD1	TRBJ2-3	TRBV5-6	many
CASSLLRDISYEQYF	TGTGCCAGCAGCCTCCTCCGGGACATCTCCTACGAGCAGTACTTC	.	TRBJ2-7	TRBV11-2	few
CAWSVLDRGYGGYTF	TGTGCCTGGAGTGTACTTGACAGGGGGTACGGTGGCTACACCTTC	TRBD1	TRBJ1-2	TRBV30	.
CASSQAGVNEQYF	TGTGCCAGCAGCCAAGCAGGAGTAAACGAGCAGTACTTC	.	TRBJ2-7	TRBV3-1	.
CASSYSTSLGDGNEQFF	TGTGCCAGCAGTTACTCGACCTCACTAGGGGACGGTAATGAGCAGTTCTTC	.	TRBJ2-1	TRBV6-2/TRBV6-3	many
CASSSPGQGPGYTF	TGCGCCAGTAGCTCACCGGGACAGGGGCCCGGCTACACCTTC	TRBD1	TRBJ1-2	TRBV4-1	.
CATSDSVADTQYF	TGTGCCACCAGTGATTCCGTAGCGGATACGCAGTATTTT	.	TRBJ2-3	TRBV24-1	.
CASSPRGTPFNEQFF	TGTGCCAGCAGCCCCCGGGGGACACCCTTCAATGAGCAGTTCTTC	.	TRBJ2-1	TRBV7-8	many
CASSQDSSSGTYEQYF	TGCGCCAGCAGCCAAGATAGTTCTAGCGGAACCTACGAGCAGTACTTC	TRBD2	TRBJ2-7	TRBV4-3	.
CASHLTGDGQYF	TGTGCCAGCCATTTAACAGGGGATGGGCAGTACTTC	TRBD1	TRBJ2-7	TRBV2	.
CSARDQFSRTLNNEQFF	TGCAGTGCTAGAGATCAGTTTAGTAGGACCCTAAACAATGAGCAGTTCTTC	.	TRBJ2-1	TRBV20-1	.
CASSSGVGEQFF	TGTGCCAGCAGCTCGGGGGTCGGAGAGCAGTTCTTC	.	TRBJ2-1	TRBV7-9	many
CSARMGQNTEAFF	TGCAGTGCTCGGATGGGACAGAACACTGAAGCTTTCTTT	.	TRBJ1-1	TRBV20-1	.
CSARDRGSRYF	TGCAGTGCTAGAGATCGAGGGTCCCGGTACTTC	.	TRBJ2-5	TRBV20-1	.
CASSFNLGLQYEQYF	TGTGCCAGCAGCTTTAATTTGGGACTCCAATACGAGCAGTACTTC	.	TRBJ2-7	TRBV7-6	many
CASGRRTSTDTQYF	TGTGCCAGCGGGAGGAGAACTAGCACAGATACGCAGTATTTT	.	TRBJ2-3	TRBV2	few
CASSLGAAINSNQPQHF	TGTGCCAGCAGCTTAGGAGCGGCGATAAATAGCAATCAGCCCCAGCATTTT	.	TRBJ1-5	TRBV7-9	many
CASSLSNGNSPLHF	TGTGCCAGCAGCCTCTCCAACGGGAATTCACCCCTCCACTTT	.	TRBJ1-6	TRBV5-4	.
CASSQYPSGNTIYF	TGTGCCAGCAGCCAATACCCCTCTGGAAACACCATATATTTT	.	TRBJ1-3	TRBV14	once
CASSSSTGPSYEQYF	TGTGCCAGCAGCTCTTCGACAGGCCCCTCCTACGAGCAGTACTTC	.	TRBJ2-7	TRBV7-2	.
CASSQIRSMNTEAFF	TGCGCCAGCAGCCAAATCAGGTCGATGAACACTGAAGCTTTCTTT	.	TRBJ1-1	TRBV4-1	.
CASSQDLTGGSTDTQYF	TGTGCCAGCAGCCAAGATCTCACCGGGGGGAGCACAGATACGCAGTATTTT	TRBD2	TRBJ2-3	TRBV4-2	.
CASSPSGGLSTDTQYF	TGTGCCAGCTCACCATCGGGCGGGCTAAGCACAGATACGCAGTATTTT	.	TRBJ2-3	TRBV18	.
CASSRTGTGAYEQYF	TGTGCCAGCAGCCGGACAGGGACCGGTGCCTACGAGCAGTACTTC	TRBD1	TRBJ2-7	TRBV7-2	many
CASSQGQAYEQYF	TGCGCCAGCAGCCAGGGACAGGCCTACGAGCAGTACTTC	TRBD1	TRBJ2-7	TRBV4-3	.
CAISEMGNTIYF	TGTGCCATCAGTGAGATGGGGAACACCATATATTTT	.	TRBJ1-3	TRBV10-3	few
CASSPGSAGNQPQHF	TGTGCCAGCAGCCCGGGATCTGCGGGCAATCAGCCCCAGCATTTT	.	TRBJ1-5	TRBV7-9	many
CAISESSRDYQYNEQFF	TGTGCCATCAGTGAGTCATCCCGGGACTACCAATACAATGAGCAGTTCTTC	TRBD2	TRBJ2-1	TRBV10-3	.
CASTPGISGNTIYF	TGCGCCAGCACCCCAGGTATCTCTGGAAACACCATATATTTT	.	TRBJ1-3	TRBV5-1	.
CASSYLAGAFSYEQYF	TGTGCCAGCAGTTACCTAGCGGGGGCCTTCTCCTACGAGCAGTACTTC	TRBD2	TRBJ2-7	TRBV28	.
CSASLLFGGYEQYF	TGCAGTGCTAGCCTGCTATTCGGGGGCTACGAGCAGTACTTC	.	TRBJ2-7	TRBV20-1	few
CASSLGLQTQHF	TGTGCCAGCAGTTTGGGACTACAGACCCAGCATTTT	.	TRBJ1-5	TRBV28	many